These 29 T cell receptor beta chains originate from one sample sequenced in a study of blood T cell repertoires in COVID-19 (dated by TCRdb to 2019 to 2021). Libraries were prepared through the immunoSEQ multiplex PCR assay. The table comes from immuneACCESS by way of TCRdb, which keeps in-frame sequences with V and J called. Part of the clones is missing from these tables; in studies checked, under half for an unresolved V gene and the rest for unknown reasons. A total of some 40,000 clones appear in this sample, less than 90% of them only once. The biggest ten clones account for around 20% of the sample. The specimen sequenced was peripheral blood. Every receptor here comes from a man in his sixties or seventies with acute or convalescent COVID-19.

Only a few counts were recorded for this clone. The chain joins TRBV4-3 to TRBJ1-6, with 8 bases fitting TRBD1. The CDR3 totals 16 residues. Germline lookup yields CDR1 LGHNA and CDR2 YSLEER. J gave up 3 bases and V 0 bases, and 1 base lay outside the gene matches. The CDR3 nucleotides read TGCGCCAGCAGCCAAGACACAGGGGGCTATAATTCACCCCTCCACTTT. The encoded protein is CASSQDTGGYNSPLHF.

The chain links TRBV19 to TRBJ2-2; 7 bases agree with TRBD1. The CDR3 sequence is 15 residues long. V was clipped by 5 bases and J by 4 bases; unmatched bases: 7. Germline loops: CDR1 LNHDA, CDR2 SQIVND (reference sequence). CDR3 protein: CASSARDRATGELFF. The DNA of the CDR3 is TGTGCCAGTAGTGCACGAGACAGGGCCACCGGGGAGCTGTTTTTT.

This clone was found once. V gene TRBV2 combines with J gene TRBJ2-7; 7 bases are a match to TRBD1. Germline CDR1 is SNHLY and CDR2 is FYNNEI. The V segment lost 5 bases and the J segment 4 bases; nucleotides outside the gene matches: 2. The CDR3 covers 12 residues. The CDR3 sequence is CASSQTGYEQYF. The CDR3, as DNA: TGTGCCAGCAGTCAGACAGGGTACGAGCAGTACTTC. Using reference TRBV2 and TRBJ2-7 for the parts outside the CDR3, the full variable domain is EPEVTQTPSHQVTQMGQEVILRCVPISNHLYFYWYRQILGQKVEFLVSFYNNEISEKSEIFDDQFSVERPDGSNFTLKIRSTKLEDSAMYFCASSQTGYEQYFGPGTRLTVT.

CDR3 residues: CASSSTGLAVTYEQYF. CDR3 nucleotides: TGTGCCAGCAGCTCAACGGGACTAGCGGTGACCTACGAGCAGTACTTC. The chain joins TRBV7-9 to TRBJ2-7; 11 nucleotides align to TRBD2. The junction had 7 bases not matched to a gene; V was cut back by 4 bases and J by 2 bases. From germline, CDR1 is SEHNR and CDR2 FQNEAQ (reference sequence). The CDR3 loop spans 16 amino acids.

With respect to this clone: An end of the junction differs from the germline gene, which may be a read error. V is TRBV3-1 (or the pseudogene TRBV3-2) and J is TRBJ1-2; weak D call: TRBD1 (6 bases). CDR3 size: 12 residues. Germline values: CDR1 LGHDT, CDR2 YNNKEL (reference sequence). The CDR3 sequence: CASSRTETGRSF. The CDR3 DNA reads TGTGCCAGCAGCCGGACCGAGACAGGACGGAGCTTC.

The rearrangement uses TRBV27 and TRBJ1-2, with 8 bases that match TRBD1. The V gene end was trimmed by 8 bases and the J gene end by 3 bases; junction bases not matched to a gene: 2. In germline, CDR1 is MNHEY, CDR2 SMNVEV (reference sequence). The CDR3 consists of 12 residues. The CDR3 protein is CASGQGDYGYTF. Here the CDR3 DNA reads TGTGCCAGCGGACAGGGCGACTATGGCTACACCTTC.

The CDR3 protein is CASSLGSQETQYF. The CDR3 nucleotides read TGTGCCAGCAGCTTGGGCTCCCAAGAGACCCAGTACTTC. The V and J genes are TRBV11-1 and TRBJ2-5; no clear D gene. The CDR3 sequence is 13 residues long. V gave up 3 bases and J gave up 1 base, with 6 bases separating them. Germline lookup yields CDR1 SGHAT and CDR2 FQDESV (reference sequence).

The chain recombines TRBV15 with TRBJ1-5, with 9 nucleotides matching TRBD1. The V and J ends lost 5 bases and 3 bases, in that order; junction bases with no gene match: 14. CDR1 and CDR2 from the germline V gene are LNHNV and YYDKDF (reference sequence). The CDR3 has 18 amino acids. The CDR3 nucleotides are TGTGCCACCAGCCCCCACGGGGGACAGGGATCCTACAATCAGCCCCAGCATTTT. This gives the protein CATSPHGGQGSYNQPQHF.

This chain joins TRBV7-3 and TRBJ2-3; D is possibly TRBD2 (6 bases). V shed 1 base and J shed 0 bases, with 11 bases lying between them. The germline V gene encodes CDR1 SGHTA and CDR2 FQGTGA. The length of the CDR3 is 16 residues. CDR3 coding DNA: TGTGCCAGCAGCTTAATGGCTAGCGTAAGCACAGATACGCAGTATTTT. This codes for CASSLMASVSTDTQYF.

J is TRBJ2-2 and V is TRBV19; D gene uncertain. Germline V CDR1 and CDR2: LNHDA, SQIVND (reference sequence). Trimming left V 3 bases short and J 2 bases short, with 10 bases between. This CDR3 is 15 amino acids long. The CDR3: CASSMSTFNTGELFF. CDR3 nucleotides: TGTGCCAGTAGTATGAGTACTTTTAACACCGGGGAGCTGTTTTTT.

Points on this clone: The germline gene is not matched at one end of the junction; a read error may be the cause. The chain is built from TRBV7-2 and TRBJ1-6; a possible D gene is TRBD1 (6 bases). CDR1 is SGHTA and CDR2 is FQGNSA in the germline V gene. The CDR3 loop spans 16 amino acids. Written as DNA, the CDR3 is TGTGCCAGCAGCCCTAGTCGAACAGGGTATATTTCACCCCTCCACTTT. Translation gives CASSPSRTGYISPLHF.

V is TRBV11-3 and J is TRBJ2-7; D not resolved. Trimming removed 2 bases at V and 3 bases at J, with 8 bases between. In germline, CDR1 is SGHNT, CDR2 YENEEA. This CDR3 region has 13 residues. CDR3 bases: TGTGCCAGCAGCTTACGCGATGGCTACGAGCAGTACTTC. Its protein product is CASSLRDGYEQYF.

The CDR3 sequence is CATSRKRTGTVSYGYTF. CDR3 in DNA: TGTGCCACCAGCAGAAAGCGTACCGGGACAGTCTCATATGGCTACACCTTC. The genes are TRBV15 and TRBJ1-2; 7 positions match TRBD1. The germline V gene has CDR1 LNHNV and CDR2 YYDKDF (reference sequence). The trim removed 2 bases at V and 5 bases at J, leaving 14 bases unmatched. The CDR3 runs to 17 residues. The full variable domain, completed using reference TRBV15 and TRBJ1-2, is DAMVIQNPRYQVTQFGKPVTLSCSQTLNHNVMYWYQQKSSQAPKLLFHYYDKDFNNEADTPDNFQSRRPNTSFCFLDIRSPGLGDTAMYLCATSRKRTGTVSYGYTFGSGTRLTVV.

The chain has TRBV5-1 and TRBJ2-1; D gene ambiguous. From germline, CDR1 is SGHRS and CDR2 YFSETQ. The CDR3 covers 14 residues. Trimming left V 5 bases short and J 0 bases short, with 9 bases between. In nucleotides, the CDR3 is TGCGCCAGCAGGGTAGTACCCTCCTACAATGAGCAGTTCTTC. Translated: CASRVVPSYNEQFF. Supplemented by reference TRBV5-1 and TRBJ2-1, the full variable domain reads KAGVTQTPRYLIKTRGQQVTLSCSPISGHRSVSWYQQTPGQGLQFLFEYFSETQRNKGNFPGRFSGRQFSNSRSEMNVSTLELGDSALYLCASRVVPSYNEQFFGPGTRLTVL.

The V gene is TRBV7-2, the J gene TRBJ1-3; D uncertain. Germline CDR1 reads SGHTA; CDR2 reads FQGNSA. V was cut by 1 base and J by 0 bases, with 4 bases left in between. CDR3 length equals 14 residues. The CDR3 DNA sequence: TGTGCCAGCAGCTTAGACAGCTCTGGAAACACCATATATTTT. Amino acid sequence: CASSLDSSGNTIYF.

The V and J genes are TRBV14 and TRBJ1-3; 7 bases are shared with TRBD1. Germline trimming cut 3 bases from V and 3 bases from J; bases unmatched to any gene: 8. From germline, CDR1 is SGHDN and CDR2 FVKESK. The CDR3 is 16 amino acids. For the CDR3, the DNA is TGTGCCAGCAGCCAGATCAGGGGGAAAAATGGAAACACCATATATTTT. This codes for CASSQIRGKNGNTIYF.

This clone was picked up one time. This sequence joins TRBV5-4 and TRBJ1-4; 9 bases are shared with TRBD1. This CDR3 is built from 16 residues. Germline assignment: CDR1 SGHNT and CDR2 YYREEE (reference sequence). The V gene end was trimmed by 4 bases and the J gene end by 5 bases; junction bases not matched to a gene: 9. Here the CDR3 reads CASSPNRGPANEKLFF. In nucleotides, the CDR3 is TGTGCCAGCAGCCCTAACAGGGGGCCGGCCAATGAAAAACTGTTTTTT. The full variable domain, its missing parts supplied by reference TRBV5-4 and TRBJ1-4, is ETGVTQSPTHLIKTRGQQVTLRCSSQSGHNTVSWYQQALGQGPQFIFQYYREEENGRGNFPPRFSGLQFPNYSSELNVNALELDDSALYLCASSPNRGPANEKLFFGSGTQLSVL.

This clone was seen once. The rearrangement joins TRBV7-9 to TRBJ2-5; D might be TRBD2 (7 bases). V shed 2 bases and J shed 0 bases, with 19 bases lying between them. The CDR3 has 18 residues. CDR1 is SEHNR, CDR2 FQNEAQ, per germline (reference sequence). CDR3 loop: CASSLRLGGAGDQETQYF. CDR3 DNA sequence: TGTGCCAGCAGCTTACGACTCGGGGGCGCGGGGGACCAAGAGACCCAGTACTTC. The full variable domain, with the rest looked up from reference TRBV7-9 and TRBJ2-5, is DTGVSQNPRHKITKRGQNVTFRCDPISEHNRLYWYRQTLGQGPEFLTYFQNEAQLEKSRLLSDRFSAERPKGSFSTLEIQRTEQGDSAMYLCASSLRLGGAGDQETQYFGPGTRLLVL.

The genes are TRBV5-1 and TRBJ1-1; TRBD1 is a possible D gene (5 bases). Germline V CDR1 and CDR2: SGHRS, YFSETQ. The germline V and J ends were trimmed by 0 bases and 1 base, with 7 bases remaining between them. This CDR3 comprises 14 residues. CDR3 sequence: CASSLEGANTEAFF. The DNA for the CDR3 is TGCGCCAGCAGCTTGGAAGGGGCGAACACTGAAGCTTTCTTT.

This clone was observed a few times. The chain is built from TRBV10-3 and TRBJ2-7; 9 bases match TRBD1. Germline V gene data show CDR1 as ENHRY and CDR2 as SYGVKD. This CDR3 comprises 15 residues. V gave up 2 bases and J gave up 1 base; unmatched junction bases: 3. The CDR3 coding sequence is TGTGCCATCAGTGAGACGGGACAGGGTTCCTACGAGCAGTACTTC. Translation: CAISETGQGSYEQYF.

CDR3 protein: CASSKFGVSSGQYF. The CDR3 DNA follows: TGTGCCAGCAGCAAATTCGGGGTGTCAAGCGGGCAGTACTTC. This sequence joins TRBV21-1 and TRBJ2-7; the table's D call TRBD2 went unverified against the DNA. TRBV21-1 is shown as a pseudogene. The CDR3 totals 14 residues.

This chain connects TRBV27 to TRBJ1-5; 10 bases match TRBD1. Germline loops: CDR1 MNHEY, CDR2 SMNVEV (reference sequence). Trimming removed 3 bases from V and 4 bases from J; junction bases left unmatched: 0. This CDR3 comprises 14 residues. The CDR3 bases are TGTGCCAGCAGTTTGGGACAGGGGAATCAGCCCCAGCATTTT. It is translated as CASSLGQGNQPQHF.

The J gene is TRBJ2-1, the V gene TRBV11-2, with D possibly TRBD2 on 5 matching bases. V was pared by 5 bases and J by 4 bases, with 21 bases between. There are 17 residues in the CDR3. Germline CDR1 is SGHAT and CDR2 is FQNNGV. The CDR3 region has the DNA TGTGCCAGCAGCCCGCATGATCGGGGTGGGGATTACAATGAGCAGTTCTTC. Translating it yields CASSPHDRGGDYNEQFF.

The chain carries TRBV19 and TRBJ2-7; the D gene is possibly TRBD2 (6 bases). Trimming took off 5 bases at V and 6 bases at J, with 17 bases between the two ends. From germline, CDR1 is LNHDA and CDR2 SQIVND (reference sequence). The CDR3 consists of 14 residues. Here the CDR3 DNA reads TGTGCCAGTAGTTTCCGGTCGGCGGGGAGCGAGCAGTACTTC. It codes for CASSFRSAGSEQYF.

This chain joins TRBV19 and TRBJ2-3, with 8 bases aligning to TRBD2. This CDR3 has 16 amino acids. Germline V gene sequence: CDR1 LNHDA, CDR2 SQIVND (reference sequence). Trimming at V came to 3 bases and at J to 2 bases, leaving 7 bases not matched to a gene. CDR3 coding DNA: TGTGCCAGTAGTATCATCACTAGCGGACACACAGATACGCAGTATTTT. Protein: CASSIITSGHTDTQYF.

This clone has just one count. The rearrangement uses TRBV2 and TRBJ2-1; 10 bases map to TRBD1. Germline V gives CDR1 SNHLY, CDR2 FYNNEI. Trimming took 4 bases from V and 4 from J; bases not matched to a gene: 1. The CDR3 is 14 residues long. The CDR3 nucleotides are TGTGCCAGCAGTGGGGGACAGGGGTACAATGAGCAGTTCTTC. It encodes CASSGGQGYNEQFF.

V gene TRBV27 combines with J gene TRBJ2-1, with 7 bases identical to TRBD1. The germline CDR1 and CDR2 sequences are MNHEY and SMNVEV (reference sequence). CDR3 size: 17 residues. V dropped 1 base and J dropped 4; count of bases not matched to a gene: 10. CDR3 protein: CASSLFGGTAQYNEQFF. CDR3 in DNA: TGTGCCAGCAGTTTATTCGGTGGGACAGCCCAGTACAATGAGCAGTTCTTC.

The genes are TRBV7-8 and TRBJ2-3; TRBD2 aligns across 9 bases. The V and J ends lost 2 bases and 1 base, in that order; junction bases with no gene match: 7. Germline V gene sequence: CDR1 SGHVS, CDR2 FQNEAQ. This CDR3 is built from 17 residues. CDR3 sequence: CASSLPLSGSGTDTQYF. The CDR3 nucleotides read TGTGCCAGCAGCTTACCGCTTAGCGGGAGCGGCACAGATACGCAGTATTTT. Filled out from reference TRBV7-8 and TRBJ2-3, the complete variable domain reads GAGVSQSPRYKVAKRGQDVALRCDPISGHVSLFWYQQALGQGPEFLTYFQNEAQLDKSGLPSDRFFAERPEGSVSTLKIQRTQQEDSAVYLCASSLPLSGSGTDTQYFGPGTRLTVL.

The chain carries TRBV7-2 and TRBJ2-2; D is perhaps TRBD1 (6 bases). Trimming stripped 3 bases from V and 1 base from J, with 15 bases between. Looked up from germline, CDR1 is SGHTA and CDR2 is FQGNSA. The CDR3 is made up of 17 amino acids. The CDR3 is CASSFPETDRNTGELFF. DNA for the CDR3: TGTGCCAGCAGCTTCCCCGAAACGGACAGGAACACCGGGGAGCTGTTTTTT.